The rows below give T cell receptor beta chains drawn from one sample of a study of blood T cell repertoires in COVID-19. TCRdb's table, derived via immunoSEQ multiplex PCR, lists solely in-frame clones and lacks some. The table has some 200,000 clones, roughly 90% seen once; the top ten hold 3.5% to 4.5%. The sample taken for sequencing was PBMCs or T cells enriched from blood (not recorded which). These receptors all come from a woman aged 40 to 50 with acute COVID-19. The CDR3 runs from the conserved cysteine through the conserved F or W.

v_call,j_call,cdr3_aa
TRBV7-8,TRBJ1-5,CASSLGVGGSQPQHF
TRBV12-5,TRBJ2-1,CASGLVHGPYNEQFF
TRBV6-5,TRBJ2-7,CASSKTGGIGYEQYF
TRBV2,TRBJ2-4,CASSPTGIKNIQYF
TRBV4-3,TRBJ1-5,CASSQDARTGLGQPQHF
TRBV7-3,TRBJ2-3,CASSEGQGAWEDTQYF
TRBV6-1,TRBJ2-6,CASSERDRASAGANVLTF
TRBV5-4,TRBJ1-2,CASSLIPGYRANYGYTF
TRBV11-1,TRBJ2-2,CASSFGWTGEGGELFF
TRBV9,TRBJ2-2,CASSPGTGSHRNTGELFF
TRBV5-4,TRBJ1-6,CASSLRTSGGPLHF
TRBV7-3,TRBJ1-2,CASSPSLGPPEDGYTF
TRBV7-2,TRBJ2-3,CASSYTGGYTDTQYF
TRBV19,TRBJ2-7,CASSRQGAYEQYF
TRBV13,TRBJ1-2,CASSLGSGFSGYTF
TRBV9,TRBJ2-5,CASSVEASGGAVETQYF
TRBV5-1,TRBJ1-3,CASSPGTVGNTIYF
TRBV5-1,TRBJ2-1,CASSKRPGQGRHNEQFF
TRBV3-1/TRBV3-2,TRBJ2-2,CASKPGTGVAGELFF
TRBV7-2,TRBJ1-4,CASSTHSATNEKLFF
TRBV7-9,TRBJ1-2,CASSLLAHGYTF
TRBV5-1,TRBJ2-1,CASSPGGADNEQFF
TRBV28,TRBJ1-3,CATLGEDVSGNTIYF
TRBV29-1,TRBJ1-2,CSGRTGGYGYTF
TRBV4-3,TRBJ2-7,CASSQHTSGPYEQYF
TRBV19,TRBJ1-2,CASSIEGQGPGYGYTF
TRBV27,TRBJ1-2,CASSSGGGNYGYTF
TRBV5-1,TRBJ2-5,CASRGLAGGNQETQYF
TRBV4-3,TRBJ2-1,CASSQDSGSYYNEQFF
TRBV4-1,TRBJ1-1,CASSLGTEAFF
TRBV19,TRBJ1-5,CASSIFGDLSNQPQHF
TRBV20-1,TRBJ2-7,CSASSPSSYEQYF
TRBV12-3/TRBV12-4,TRBJ1-2,CASSPGGGSGYTF
TRBV3-1/TRBV3-2,TRBJ1-4,CASSQGIRPRGKLFF
TRBV28,TRBJ1-5,CASSSDTNQPQHF
TRBV28,TRBJ1-2,CASSPGGLDYGYTF
TRBV2,TRBJ2-7,CATHSGGAGGFSYEQYF
TRBV12-3/TRBV12-4,TRBJ2-3,CASSFESGDTQYF
TRBV5-5,TRBJ2-2,CASRNREDTGELFF
TRBV3-1/TRBV3-2,TRBJ2-2,CASSQALTGTSNTGELFF
TRBV10-2,TRBJ1-5,CASTDTMSQPQHF
TRBV5-6,TRBJ1-5,CASSLDGGVGQPQHF
TRBV4-2,TRBJ2-1,CASSRPASGEQFF
TRBV9,TRBJ1-6,CASSPSGNLDNSPLHF
TRBV15,TRBJ2-7,CATSTPGGREQYF
TRBV4-2,TRBJ1-2,CASSQDPEAYGYTF
TRBV6-2/TRBV6-3,TRBJ1-1,CASSSGQGSTEAFF
TRBV5-1,TRBJ1-1,CASSLIGRVRGTEAFF
TRBV9,TRBJ1-6,CASSPRTGSSPLHF
TRBV5-1,TRBJ2-3,CASSSRQYTDTQYF
TRBV10-1,TRBJ2-3,CASGGEGTDTQYF
TRBV5-1,TRBJ1-2,CASSTLIEGGYTF
TRBV2,TRBJ1-5,CASSEGLGSNQPQHF
TRBV28,TRBJ1-3,CASRRYGPGSGNTIYF
TRBV7-2,TRBJ1-1,CASSREQGSVTEAFF
TRBV7-3,TRBJ1-2,CASSLERLGRNGYTF
TRBV3-1/TRBV3-2,TRBJ1-2,CASSPEGRGFGGYTF
TRBV7-3,TRBJ2-1,CASSQRQGRRSYNEQFF